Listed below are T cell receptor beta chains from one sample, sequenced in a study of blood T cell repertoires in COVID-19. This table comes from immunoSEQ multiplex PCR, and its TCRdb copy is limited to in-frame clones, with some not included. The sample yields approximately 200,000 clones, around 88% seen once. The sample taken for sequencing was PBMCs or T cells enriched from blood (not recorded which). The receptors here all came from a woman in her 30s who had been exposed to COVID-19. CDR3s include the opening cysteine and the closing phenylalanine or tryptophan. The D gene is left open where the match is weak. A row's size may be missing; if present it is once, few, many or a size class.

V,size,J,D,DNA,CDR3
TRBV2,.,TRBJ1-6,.,TGTGCCAGCGGCCCTTCCTCCTATAATTCACCCCTCCACTTT,CASGPSSYNSPLHF
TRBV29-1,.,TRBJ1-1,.,TGCAGCGTTGACACCTACGGGGAAGCTTTCTTT,CSVDTYGEAFF
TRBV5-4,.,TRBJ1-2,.,TGTGCAAGCGGACAGTCCTTGGACTATGGCTACACCTTC,CASGQSLDYGYTF
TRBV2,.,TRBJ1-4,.,TGTGCCAGCAGTGAGGGTGGGACATGGGATGAAAAACTGTTTTTT,CASSEGGTWDEKLFF
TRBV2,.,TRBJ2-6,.,TGTGCCAGGCAACAGGGTTCTAGCTCTGGGGCCAACGTCCTGACTTTC,CARQQGSSSGANVLTF
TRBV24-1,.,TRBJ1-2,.,TGTGCCACCAGTGACCGTACAGTAGCTTCGCAGACCAGGGGAAATAGGGGCTACACCTTC,CATSDRTVASQTRGNRGYTF
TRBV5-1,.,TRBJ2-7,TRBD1,TGCGCCAGCAGCTTGGGCGGGGGACAGGGTTTCCACCCCCTCTACGAGCAGTACTTC,CASSLGGGQGFHPLYEQYF
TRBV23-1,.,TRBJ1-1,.,TGCGCCAGCCGGGTGGGTGAGAGCACTGAAGCTTTCTTT,CASRVGESTEAFF
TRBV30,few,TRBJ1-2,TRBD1,TGTGCCTGGAGTGCCCAGACAGGGGAAAATGGCTACACCTTC,CAWSAQTGENGYTF
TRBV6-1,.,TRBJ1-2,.,TGTGCCAGCAGTGAACCCAGGACAGAAAAAATTCATGGCTACACCTTC,CASSEPRTEKIHGYTF
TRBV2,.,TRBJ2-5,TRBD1,TGTGCCAGCAGTGCCGGGACAGCGTCCAAGACCCAGTACTTC,CASSAGTASKTQYF
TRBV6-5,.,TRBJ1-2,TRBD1,TGTGCCAGCAGACCCCCAGGGGGAAACTATGGCTACACCTTC,CASRPPGGNYGYTF
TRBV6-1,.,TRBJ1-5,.,TGTGCCAGCAGTGTATCCTACAGAACCGGAGGAAGCAATCAGCCCCAGCATTTT,CASSVSYRTGGSNQPQHF
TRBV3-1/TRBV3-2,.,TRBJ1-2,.,TGTGCCAGCAGCCGCTACAGGGATGGCTACACCTTC,CASSRYRDGYTF
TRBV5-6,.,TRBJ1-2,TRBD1,TGTGCCAGCAGCTCGCCGACAGGGAAAAATGGCTACACCTTC,CASSSPTGKNGYTF
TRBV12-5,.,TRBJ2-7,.,TGTGCTAGTGGTTTGGTAGGAGGTGGTCAGTACTTC,CASGLVGGGQYF
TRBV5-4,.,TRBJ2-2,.,TGTGCCAGCGCCCGGGAAACGAACACCGGGGAGCTGTTTTTT,CASARETNTGELFF
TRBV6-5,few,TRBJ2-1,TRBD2,TGTGCCAGCAGCGTAAGCGGGGGGGCCTACAATGAGCAGTTCTTC,CASSVSGGAYNEQFF
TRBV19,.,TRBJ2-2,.,TGTGCCAGTAGTTGGAGAACCGTCGTCCACGGGGAGCTGTTTTTT,CASSWRTVVHGELFF
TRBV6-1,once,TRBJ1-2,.,TGTGCCAGCAGTGACAGGGATGGCTACACCTTC,CASSDRDGYTF
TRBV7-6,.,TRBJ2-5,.,TGTGCCAGCAGCTTCCAAGGACAAACGCCGAAGACCCAGTACTTC,CASSFQGQTPKTQYF
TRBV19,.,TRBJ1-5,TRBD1,TGTGCCAGTAGCTACGGACAGGGGCATCAGCCCCAGCATTTT,CASSYGQGHQPQHF
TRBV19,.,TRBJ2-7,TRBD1,TGTGCCAGTAGTCCGTGGGACAGGGGAGGGAGTGACGAGCAGTACTTC,CASSPWDRGGSDEQYF
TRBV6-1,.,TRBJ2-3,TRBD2,TGTGCCAGCAGTGAATGGGACGGGGGGGTACGGCCAGATACGCAGTATTTT,CASSEWDGGVRPDTQYF
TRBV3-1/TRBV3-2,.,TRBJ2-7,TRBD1,TGTGCCAGCAGCCTTTCGGACAGGGTGGCTGGCGAGCAGTACTTC,CASSLSDRVAGEQYF
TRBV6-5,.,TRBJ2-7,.,TGTGCCAGCAGTACGCCCTACAGGGACTACGAGCAGTACTTC,CASSTPYRDYEQYF
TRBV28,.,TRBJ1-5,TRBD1,TGTGCCAGCAGTTCCCCACAGGGGACCAATCAGCCCCAGCATTTT,CASSSPQGTNQPQHF
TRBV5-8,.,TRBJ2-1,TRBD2,TGTGCCAGCAGTCTTAGCGGGGGCTACAATGAGCAGTTCTTC,CASSLSGGYNEQFF
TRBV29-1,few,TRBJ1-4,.,TGCAGCGGGTGGGTACCCGCTACAGGAGCTCGTGAAAAACTGTTTTTT,CSGWVPATGAREKLFF
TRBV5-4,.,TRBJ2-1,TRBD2,TGTGCCAGCAGCCGAAAGCAGGGAGGGACCAACGTCGATGAGCAGTTCTTC,CASSRKQGGTNVDEQFF
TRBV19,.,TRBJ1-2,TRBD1,TGTGCCAGTAGCTGGACAGGACGGGGCTACACCTTC,CASSWTGRGYTF
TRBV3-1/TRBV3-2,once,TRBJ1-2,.,TGTGCCAGCAGCCAAGTTGACAGCCCAAACTATGGCTACACCTTC,CASSQVDSPNYGYTF
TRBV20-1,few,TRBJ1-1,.,TGCAGTGTCCCAAGGGGGGAAGCTTTCTTT,CSVPRGEAFF
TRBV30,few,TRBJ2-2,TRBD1,TGTGCCTGGAGTCGCCAGGGGGCCGGGGAGCTGTTTTTT,CAWSRQGAGELFF
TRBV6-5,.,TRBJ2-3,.,TGTGCCAGCCGGGACTCTGACACAGATACGCAGTATTTT,CASRDSDTDTQYF
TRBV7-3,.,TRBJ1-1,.,TGTGCCAGCAGCCCCGGGGGGGGACCGAACACTGAAGCTTTCTTT,CASSPGGGPNTEAFF
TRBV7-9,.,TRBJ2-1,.,TGTGCCAGCAGCCGTAACGACGGGGATGAGCAGTTCTTC,CASSRNDGDEQFF
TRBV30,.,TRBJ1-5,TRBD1,TGTGCCTCCCCCTTGACAGGGGGCAATCAGCCCCAGCATTTT,CASPLTGGNQPQHF
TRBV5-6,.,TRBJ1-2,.,TGTGCCAGCAGCCCCGGGACACTCAGGCGGTCAAACTATGGCTACACCTTC,CASSPGTLRRSNYGYTF
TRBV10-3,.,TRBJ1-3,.,TGTGCCATCAGCCCCCAAGGCCCAGGGAACACCATATATTTT,CAISPQGPGNTIYF
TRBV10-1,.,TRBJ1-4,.,TGCGCCAGCAGTGAGTCTTCACAGGAGGGTGAAAAACTGTTTTTT,CASSESSQEGEKLFF
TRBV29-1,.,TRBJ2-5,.,TGCAGCGTTGTGGGCGGGGAGACCCAGTACTTC,CSVVGGETQYF
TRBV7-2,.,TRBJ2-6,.,TGTGCCAGCGGATGGATGCGCGGGACAGCCCTGACTTTC,CASGWMRGTALTF
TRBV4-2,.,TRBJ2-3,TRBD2,TGTGCCAGCAGCCAAGATGTAAGACGGGGGGGAACAGATACGCAGTATTTT,CASSQDVRRGGTDTQYF
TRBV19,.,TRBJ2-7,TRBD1,TGTGCCAGTAGTATATTCGGACAGGGAATCCGCGAGCAGTACTTC,CASSIFGQGIREQYF
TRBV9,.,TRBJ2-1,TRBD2,TGTGCCAGCAGCCAGACTAGCGGGGGGTACTCCTCCTACAATGAGCAGTTCTTC,CASSQTSGGYSSYNEQFF
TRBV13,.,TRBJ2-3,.,TGTGCCAGCAGCTCCGGAGATACGCAGTATTTT,CASSSGDTQYF
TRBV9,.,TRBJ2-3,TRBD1,TGTGCCAGCAGCGCCATACCCGGGACAGGGACCACAGATACGCAGTATTTT,CASSAIPGTGTTDTQYF